Presented here are 17 T cell receptor beta chains from one specimen sequenced in a study of T cell clonotyping in hematopoietic cell transplantation. Regarding time point: recipient sample about 28 days before transplant, after cytoreduction. Profiling relied on immunoSEQ multiplex PCR, and the TCRdb table lists in-frame clones only, not all of them. This table has some 40,000 clones, 85% appearing once. Material: peripheral blood mononuclear cells, obtained before stem cell transplant. These receptors were collected from a man in his sixties with acute myeloid leukemia. Some clones in this sample may be carry-over from other donors' samples.

This clone was seen more than once but under ten times. This chain uses TRBV6-1 with TRBJ2-7; no reliable D call. Germline lookup yields CDR1 MNHNS and CDR2 SASEGT. This CDR3 spans 11 amino acids. Deletions cut 8 bases from V and 2 bases from J, with 7 bases between. CDR3 DNA sequence: TGTGCCAGCTCCCGGACCTACGAGCAGTACTTC. Amino acid sequence: CASSRTYEQYF.

The rearrangement uses TRBV5-1 and TRBJ1-5; D is unresolved. Germline assignment: CDR1 SGHRS and CDR2 YFSETQ. With 0 bases removed from V and 3 bases from J, the gap between germline ends came to 7 bases. This CDR3 spans 14 amino acids. For the CDR3, the DNA is TGCGCCAGCAGCTTGGGAGGGCCCAATCAGCCCCAGCATTTT. Residues: CASSLGGPNQPQHF.

V and J are TRBV30 and TRBJ2-1; 7 nucleotides line up with TRBD1. Trimming cost V 5 bases and J 3 bases; bases outside gene matches: 4. Germline-derived CDR1 and CDR2 are GTSNPN and SVGIG (reference sequence). This CDR3 contains 13 residues. Written as DNA, the CDR3 is TGTGCCTGGGCTCGGGACAGCTACAATGAGCAGTTCTTC. Amino acids: CAWARDSYNEQFF. Together with reference TRBV30 and TRBJ2-1, the CDR3 gives the full variable domain: SQTIHQWPATLVQPVGSPLSLECTVEGTSNPNLYWYRQAAGRGLQLLFYSVGIGQISSEVPQNLSASRPQDRQFILSSKKLLLSDSGFYLCAWARDSYNEQFFGPGTRLTVL.

This sequence joins TRBV5-1 and TRBJ1-6; the D is unclear. The length of the CDR3 is 14 residues. V lost 3 bases to trimming and J lost 8 bases, with 12 bases between them. From germline, CDR1 is SGHRS and CDR2 YFSETQ. The CDR3 is CASSSTTGDSPLHF. The CDR3, as DNA: TGCGCCAGCAGCTCAACGACCGGGGATTCACCCCTCCACTTT.

V gene TRBV11-2 combines with J gene TRBJ2-5; D perhaps matches TRBD1 (5 bases). The CDR3 consists of 15 residues. The germline V gene encodes CDR1 SGHAT and CDR2 FQNNGV. The V end lost 0 bases, the J end lost 5 bases, and 13 bases lay between the germline ends. Here the CDR3 reads CASSLDQGSWETQYF. The CDR3 nucleotides read TGTGCCAGCAGCTTAGATCAGGGTAGCTGGGAGACCCAGTACTTC.

V usage is TRBV7-2 and J usage is TRBJ1-2, with D unclear. V was pared by 4 bases and J by 1 base, with 7 bases between. Germline-derived CDR1 and CDR2 are SGHTA and FQGNSA. The CDR3 runs 13 residues. The CDR3 loop reads CASSSDGNYGYTF. For the CDR3, the DNA is TGTGCCAGCAGCTCGGACGGTAACTATGGCTACACCTTC.

This clone was observed once. This chain joins TRBV29-1 and TRBJ1-1; perhaps TRBD1 as D (5 bases). In germline, CDR1 is SQVTM, CDR2 ANQGSEA. Trimming left V 5 bases short and J 4 bases short, with 17 bases between. The CDR3 is 14 residues long. CDR3 loop: CSVQSRAQGTEAFF. CDR3 nucleotides: TGCAGCGTTCAAAGCAGGGCCCAGGGCACTGAAGCTTTCTTT.

The chain employs TRBV2 and TRBJ1-2; D unclear. The CDR3 sequence is 13 residues long. The germline V and J ends were trimmed by 7 bases and 0 bases, with 9 bases remaining between them. Looked up from germline, CDR1 is SNHLY and CDR2 is FYNNEI. The CDR3 region is CASKKDANYGYTF. CDR3 bases: TGTGCCAGCAAAAAGGATGCTAACTATGGCTACACCTTC. Full variable domain (rest looked up from reference TRBV2 and TRBJ1-2): EPEVTQTPSHQVTQMGQEVILRCVPISNHLYFYWYRQILGQKVEFLVSFYNNEISEKSEIFDDQFSVERPDGSNFTLKIRSTKLEDSAMYFCASKKDANYGYTFGSGTRLTVV.

V usage is TRBV29-1 and J usage is TRBJ2-7; D is ambiguous. The germline V gene has CDR1 SQVTM and CDR2 ANQGSEA. The CDR3 covers 13 residues. The V and J ends lost 3 bases and 4 bases respectively, with 13 bases between them. CDR3: CSVEVPGLYEQYF. CDR3 coding DNA: TGCAGCGTTGAGGTCCCAGGTCTGTACGAGCAGTACTTC.

This clone was observed a handful of times. The chain employs TRBV19 and TRBJ1-2; possible D gene TRBD1, 5 bases. CDR1 and CDR2 from the germline V gene are LNHDA and SQIVND (reference sequence). V was trimmed by 9 bases and J by 1 base, leaving 15 bases between them. This CDR3 contains 14 residues. The CDR3 DNA reads TGTGCCAGCACATGGGGGTTGGATAACTATGGCTACACCTTC. Translating gives CASTWGLDNYGYTF.

This chain joins TRBV4-1 and TRBJ2-7, with 10 bases matching TRBD1. Germline V gives CDR1 MGHRA, CDR2 YSYEKL. Unmatched junction bases numbered 6, after V lost 0 bases and J lost 4 bases. CDR3 length: 16 amino acids. The CDR3 spells CASSQEWGQGWYEQYF. CDR3 DNA: TGCGCCAGCAGCCAAGAGTGGGGACAGGGGTGGTACGAGCAGTACTTC.

This chain joins TRBV13 and TRBJ1-1; D perhaps matches TRBD1 (5 bases). Trimming took 5 bases from V and 0 from J, leaving 13 bases between them. This CDR3 region has 15 residues. The germline gives CDR1 PRHDT, CDR2 FYEKMQ (reference sequence). The CDR3 coding sequence is TGTGCCAGCAGCCCCCAGGGAACCATGAACACTGAAGCTTTCTTT. This codes for CASSPQGTMNTEAFF.

In its sample, this clone was seen once. V gene TRBV12-5 combines with J gene TRBJ1-1; possible D gene TRBD1, 5 bases. Germline-derived CDR1 and CDR2 are LGHNT and FRNRAP. The CDR3 is made up of 14 amino acids. V lost 7 bases and J 1 base, leaving 13 bases between the germline ends. CDR3 nucleotides: TGTGCTAGTGCCCAGGGCCAACCGAACACTGAAGCTTTCTTT. Amino acid sequence: CASAQGQPNTEAFF.

The chain links TRBV7-2 to TRBJ1-5; TRBD1 might be the D (6 bases). With 2 bases removed from V and 1 base from J, the gap between germline ends came to 12 bases. The CDR3 length is 16 residues. The germline gives CDR1 SGHTA, CDR2 FQGNSA. The CDR3 sequence: CASSLISGASNQPQHF. Written as DNA, the CDR3 is TGTGCCAGCAGCTTAATTTCAGGGGCGAGCAATCAGCCCCAGCATTTT.

V usage is TRBV29-1 and J usage is TRBJ1-2; D possibly corresponds to TRBD1 (5 bases). The CDR3 runs to 14 residues. Germline loops: CDR1 SQVTM, CDR2 ANQGSEA. V dropped 2 bases and J dropped 2 bases, with 12 bases sitting between them. CDR3 in amino acids: CSVEQGMPNYGYTF. The DNA for the CDR3 is TGCAGCGTTGAACAGGGAATGCCCAACTATGGCTACACCTTC.

The table lists this clone with a count of one. The chain joins TRBV6-5 to TRBJ2-2; TRBD2 is a possible D gene (5 bases). Germline V gene data show CDR1 as MNHEY and CDR2 as SVGAGI. V dropped 1 base and J dropped 2 bases, with 11 bases sitting between them. The CDR3 loop spans 16 amino acids. CDR3 loop: CASSYLGSGNTGELFF. For the CDR3, the DNA is TGTGCCAGCAGTTACTTAGGGAGCGGTAACACCGGGGAGCTGTTTTTT.

This clone was seen just once. This chain links TRBV19 with TRBJ1-2, with 11 bases lining up with TRBD1. The CDR3 extends over 15 amino acids. Looked up from germline, CDR1 is LNHDA and CDR2 is SQIVND (reference sequence). The J segment lost 6 bases and the V segment lost 5 bases, leaving 8 bases of the junction unmatched. CDR3 region: CASSVAGTGGDGYTF. The CDR3 nucleotides read TGTGCCAGTAGTGTCGCCGGGACAGGGGGGGATGGCTACACCTTC.